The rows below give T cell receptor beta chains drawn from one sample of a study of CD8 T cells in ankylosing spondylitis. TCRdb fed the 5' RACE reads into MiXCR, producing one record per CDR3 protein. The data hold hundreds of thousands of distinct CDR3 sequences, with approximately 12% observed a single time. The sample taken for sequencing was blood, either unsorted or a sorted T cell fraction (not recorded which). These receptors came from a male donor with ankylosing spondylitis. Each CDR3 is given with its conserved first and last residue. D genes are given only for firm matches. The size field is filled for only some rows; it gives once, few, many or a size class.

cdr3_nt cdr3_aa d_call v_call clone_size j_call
TGCAGTGCCTCCGACAGGGGAATTGGAAACACCATATATTTT CSASDRGIGNTIYF TRBD1 TRBV20-1 NA TRBJ1-3
TGCAGTGCTAGTAGCGCTAGCGGGGGCGAGCAGTACTTC CSASSASGGEQYF TRBD2 TRBV20-1 few TRBJ2-7
TGTGCCAGCAAATACCGGGCCTCCCGAGAAGAGACCCAGTACTTC CASKYRASREETQYF NA TRBV25-1 many TRBJ2-5
TGCAGCGTTGACGGGATTTCCACAGATACGCAGTATTTT CSVDGISTDTQYF NA TRBV29-1 few TRBJ2-3
TGTGCCTGCAGCCAAGGTTGGATCTGGGACCCGAGGGAGACCCAGTACTTC CACSQGWIWDPRETQYF NA TRBV3-1 NA TRBJ2-5
TGTGCCAGCAGTGAACCGGACCGGATGGGCTACACCTTC CASSEPDRMGYTF NA TRBV2 many TRBJ1-2
TGTGCCAGTAGGACGGCCTACAATGAGCAGTTCTTC CASRTAYNEQFF NA TRBV28 few TRBJ2-1
TGCAGCGTGGGGACAGGGGTTTCCTACGAGCAGTACTTC CSVGTGVSYEQYF TRBD1 TRBV29-1 many TRBJ2-7
TGCGCCAGCAGCCACACGGAGAGCTCCTACAATGAGCAGTTCTTC CASSHTESSYNEQFF NA TRBV4-3 many TRBJ2-1
TGCAGTGCTAGTCTTCAGGGCGGAAACACCATATATTTT CSASLQGGNTIYF NA TRBV20-1 NA TRBJ1-3
TGTGCCAGCAGCGTGTGGGGGTATAATTCACCCCTCCACTTT CASSVWGYNSPLHF NA TRBV9 few TRBJ1-6
TGCGCCAGCAGCCAATTCGGACTAGCGGGTTACGAGCAGTACTTC CASSQFGLAGYEQYF TRBD2 TRBV4-1 NA TRBJ2-7
TGTGCCAGCAGCTTAACACTAGCGGGGAGACAAGAGACCCAGTACTTC CASSLTLAGRQETQYF TRBD2 TRBV7-8 few TRBJ2-5
TGCAGTGCTAGAGATATCAGGGCTAACACTGAAGCTTTCTTT CSARDIRANTEAFF NA TRBV20-1 NA TRBJ1-1
TGTGCCAGCAGTTCAGCCGGGACAGTATGGACTTCCACTGAAGCTTTCTTT CASSSAGTVWTSTEAFF TRBD1 TRBV28 few TRBJ1-1
TGTGCCAGCTCACCGGACAGGCTAAACACCGGGGAGCTGTTTTTT CASSPDRLNTGELFF TRBD1 TRBV18 NA TRBJ2-2
TGCGCCAGCAGCCCCCTGCCACTACAGCAGATTTCTGAAGCTTTCTTT CASSPLPLQQISEAFF NA TRBV4-3 NA TRBJ1-1
TGTGCCATCAGTGACACTAGGGATACGCAGTATTTT CAISDTRDTQYF NA TRBV10-3 once TRBJ2-3
TGCGCCAGCAGCTTGGGGGTCGAGGACATTCAGTACTTC CASSLGVEDIQYF NA TRBV5-1 few TRBJ2-4
TGCAGCGCGGGGGGCGGGAGGGCCACAGATACGCAGTATTTT CSAGGGRATDTQYF TRBD2 TRBV29-1 many TRBJ2-3
TGTGCCAGCAGCTCATACAGGGAAGGCACAGATACGCAGTATTTT CASSSYREGTDTQYF NA TRBV7-3 NA TRBJ2-3
TGTGCCAGCAGTTTAGCACAGGGAGGCAATCAGCCCCAGCATTTT CASSLAQGGNQPQHF NA TRBV12-3/TRBV12-4 many TRBJ1-5
TGCGCCAGCAGCTTGGTCAGGGGCAAAAACATTCAGTACTTC CASSLVRGKNIQYF NA TRBV5-1 NA TRBJ2-4
TGTGCCACTAAAACACCACAGAACACCGGGGAGCTGTTTTTT CATKTPQNTGELFF NA TRBV10-3 NA TRBJ2-2
TGTGCCAGCAGTCCCAGGACTCGGATGGGCGGGGAGCTGTTTTTT CASSPRTRMGGELFF NA TRBV12-3/TRBV12-4 few TRBJ2-2
TGTGCCAGCAGCCTCATCCCTGCGGGGACTAGCACAGATACGCAGTATTTT CASSLIPAGTSTDTQYF NA TRBV4-2 few TRBJ2-3
TGTGCCAGCAGTGAGGAGACAGGGGCCGGGGAGCTGTTTTTT CASSEETGAGELFF TRBD1 TRBV2 NA TRBJ2-2
TGCAGTGCCCAGACCGGGGTAGGGGAGACCCAGTACTTC CSAQTGVGETQYF NA TRBV20-1 many TRBJ2-5
TGTGCCAGCAGTCCCCGGGACAGGGAATGCTTCTTC CASSPRDRECFF TRBD1 TRBV6-2/TRBV6-3 NA TRBJ2-1
TGCAGTGCCCTAAGACAGGCGAACACCGGGGAGCTGTTTTTT CSALRQANTGELFF NA TRBV20-1 NA TRBJ2-2
TGTGCCAGCAGTTTGACCCCAAGGGGAGGAGAGACCCAGTACTTC CASSLTPRGGETQYF NA TRBV6-2/TRBV6-3 few TRBJ2-5
TGTGCCAGCAGCCTCGGATACGGGAGAGGGACCGGGGAGCTGTTTTTT CASSLGYGRGTGELFF NA TRBV11-3 NA TRBJ2-2
TGTGCCAGCTGGGGAAAAGGCGAGCAGTACTTC CASWGKGEQYF NA TRBV6-6 NA TRBJ2-7
TGTGCCAGCAGCCAAATTACTAGCGGAGGTTCCCATGAGCAGTTCTTC CASSQITSGGSHEQFF TRBD2 TRBV4-2 NA TRBJ2-1
TGTGCCAGCAGTTACCTGGACCGGGGCAAAAACATTCAGTACTTC CASSYLDRGKNIQYF NA TRBV6-5 NA TRBJ2-4
TGTGCCAGCTCACCTCTTTCCGGTATCGAGGAGCAGTACTTC CASSPLSGIEEQYF NA TRBV18 NA TRBJ2-7
TGCAGTTCATTCCAGGGGGCCACTGAAGCTTTCTTT CSSFQGATEAFF TRBD1 TRBV20-1 few TRBJ1-1
TGCGCCAGCAGCTTCGGGCCATACTATGGCTACACCTTC CASSFGPYYGYTF NA TRBV5-1 NA TRBJ1-2
TGCGCCAGCAGCCGGGAAGCGGGAGTGCCATACGAGCAGTACTTC CASSREAGVPYEQYF TRBD2 TRBV5-1 few TRBJ2-7
TGTGCCAGTGCTAGGCAGATCTACAATGAGCAGTTCTTC CASARQIYNEQFF NA TRBV19 few TRBJ2-1
TGCGCCAGCAGCCTCGGATACCGGGACAGCCTCTACGAGCAGTACTTC CASSLGYRDSLYEQYF TRBD1 TRBV5-1 few TRBJ2-7
TGCAGGTCGGACACCTACAATGAGCAGTTCTTC CRSDTYNEQFF NA TRBV20-1 NA TRBJ2-1
TGTGCCAGCAGCTTAGGGGACAGGGGGACCTACGAGCAGTACTTC CASSLGDRGTYEQYF TRBD1 TRBV11-3 NA TRBJ2-7
TGTGCCAGCAGCCACCTACAGGAGACTTCAACTAATGAAAAACTGTTTTTT CASSHLQETSTNEKLFF NA TRBV4-2 few TRBJ1-4
TGCAGTGCTAGAGAACGAATCCTGGGCACTGAAGCTTTCTTT CSARERILGTEAFF NA TRBV20-1 NA TRBJ1-1
TGCAGTGCTAGGCGGGGGTTTAATGAGCAGTTCTTC CSARRGFNEQFF TRBD2 TRBV20-1 NA TRBJ2-1
TGCGCCAGCAGCCTCTCTTATCCGCCTGACACCATATATTTT CASSLSYPPDTIYF NA TRBV4-3 NA TRBJ1-3
TGCAGTGCTAGAGGGACAGGGAGATTTGGTCAGCCCCAGCATTTT CSARGTGRFGQPQHF TRBD1 TRBV20-1 NA TRBJ1-5
TGTGCCAGCAGCCCTTCGGGACTAGGTATCAATGAGCAGTTCTTC CASSPSGLGINEQFF TRBD2 TRBV9 NA TRBJ2-1
TGCGCCAGCAGCGTGGGACTAGCGGTCACAGATACGCAGTATTTT CASSVGLAVTDTQYF TRBD2 TRBV9 many TRBJ2-3
TGCAGTGCTAGGGAAACCCTCGGTCGGGCCAACTCCTACAATGAGCAGTTCTTC CSARETLGRANSYNEQFF NA TRBV20-1 NA TRBJ2-1
TGTGCAAGTCGCTCTGCCTACGAGGGAGCGATCTATCGGTACGAGCAGTACTTC CASRSAYEGAIYRYEQYF NA TRBV12-2 NA TRBJ2-7
TGTGCCAGCGATAGCGGGAGTATGCGGAATGAGCAGTTCTTC CASDSGSMRNEQFF TRBD2 TRBV25-1 NA TRBJ2-1
TGTGCCAGCAGCTTGTTAGGAACCGCCGGCAACTATGGCTACACCTTC CASSLLGTAGNYGYTF NA TRBV5-6 few TRBJ1-2